The TCR beta chain described here comes from a study of blood T cell repertoires in COVID-19. Study at large: Sources were T cells, B-cell-depleted T cells, or PBMCs; the material itself was cDNA or gDNA.

Only in-frame clones appear in the TCRdb table, and some are missing; sequencing was by immunoSEQ multiplex PCR. The data contain 200,000 to 300,000 clones, about nine tenths of them singletons. Ages ranged from about 18 to 89 years, with residence in more than 20 US areas. Clinical histories supplied by participants themselves formed the basis of cohort assignment. This clone was seen only once. V lost 5 bases, J lost 8 bases, and 8 bases stayed unmatched. CDR3 length: 13 residues. Looked up from germline, CDR1 is SEHNR and CDR2 is FQNEAQ (reference sequence). Sample: PBMCs or T cells enriched from blood (not recorded which). This TCR was sampled from a woman between 40 and 55 years old with acute COVID-19. V gene TRBV7-9 combines with J gene TRBJ1-2; TRBD1 matches at 7 bases. CDR3 residues: CASSDGQAFGYTF. CDR3 sequence (DNA): TGTGCCAGCAGCGACGGACAGGCATTCGGCTACACCTTC.